Sequencing of this T cell receptor (beta chain) was carried out in a study of blood T cell repertoires in COVID-19. As for the study in general: The cDNA or gDNA used as material had been derived from T cells, B-cell-depleted T cells, or PBMCs.

The CDR3 has 15 residues. Germline CDR1 is LNHDA and CDR2 is SQIVND (reference sequence). V lost 3 bases, J lost 1 base, and 1 base stayed unmatched. Here immunoSEQ multiplex PCR was the method, and the copy in TCRdb shows in-frame clones only, minus some. The sample holds approximately 390,000 clones, 85% to 90% seen once. This rearrangement joins TRBV19 to TRBJ2-2; 8 bases match TRBD1. This TCR was recovered from a young man with active or convalescent COVID-19. The material sequenced was peripheral blood. This CDR3 is CASSMTGVNTGELFF. CDR3 DNA: TGTGCCAGTAGTATGACAGGGGTGAACACCGGGGAGCTGTTTTTT.